The 26 T cell receptor beta chains reported below all come from one sample, sequenced in a study of metastatic and nonmetastatic thyroid tumors. No treatment had been given to any patient before thyroid surgery. With MiXCR, TCRdb called clones anew from the PCR reads. This sample has under 20,000 clones, with about 32% found just once. The sample was tumor tissue. These TCRs come from a male donor with papillary thyroid cancer or a benign thyroid nodule (not recorded which). Some clones in this sample may be carry-over from other donors' samples.

The chain links TRBV20-1 to TRBJ1-1; 9 bases map to TRBD1. The CDR3 extends over 14 amino acids. The trim removed 0 bases at V and 1 base at J, leaving 0 bases unmatched. Germline V CDR1 and CDR2: DFQATT, SNEGSKA (reference sequence). CDR3 sequence: CSAREGQGNTEAFF. The CDR3 DNA reads as TGCAGTGCTAGAGAGGGACAGGGGAACACTGAAGCTTTCTTT.

This clone is medium-sized (0.01 to 0.1%) within its sample. The genes are TRBV7-8 and TRBJ2-7, with TRBD1 as a possible D gene (5 bases). Germline CDR1 reads SGHVS; CDR2 reads FQNEAQ. This CDR3 region has 14 residues. Trimming pared 6 bases from V and 3 bases from J, leaving 15 bases between. CDR3 nucleotide sequence: TGTGCCAGCAGTCTTAAGACAGTCGACTACGAGCAGTACTTC. Translated, it gives CASSLKTVDYEQYF.

This clone was observed a handful of times. This rearrangement joins TRBV18 to TRBJ2-3, with D hard to call. V was pared by 3 bases and J by 4 bases, with 8 bases between. The CDR3 has 13 residues. Germline CDR1 KGHSH, CDR2 LQKENI. CDR3 bases: TGTGCCAGCTCACCGACACCGGCAGATACGCAGTATTTT. Protein product: CASSPTPADTQYF.

This clone showed up just a few times. V gene TRBV6-5 combines with J gene TRBJ1-3; D is unclear. Between the trimmed V and J ends, which lost 2 bases and 0 bases, there was a span of 8 bases. Germline CDR1 reads MNHEY; CDR2 reads SVGAGI. CDR3 size: 15 residues. In nucleotides, the CDR3 is TGTGCCAGCAGTTACGTCTTGGGCTCTGGAAACACCATATATTTT. Translating it yields CASSYVLGSGNTIYF.

This chain joins TRBV6-2 or TRBV6-3 and TRBJ2-7, with D tentatively TRBD1 or TRBD2 (6 bases each). There are 14 residues in the CDR3. Trimming removed 4 bases from V and 9 bases from J, with 19 bases in between. Germline-derived CDR1 and CDR2 are MNHEY and SVGEGT. Here the CDR3 reads CASSSPGGGLGQYF. CDR3 DNA: TGTGCCAGCAGTTCCCCCGGAGGGGGTCTGGGGCAGTACTTC.

The DNA of the CDR3 is TGTGCCAGCAGCCAAGGGGGGTGGAGCTCTGGGGCCAACGTCCTGACTTTC. The encoded protein is CASSQGGWSSGANVLTF. This chain connects TRBV4-2 to TRBJ2-6, with D tentatively TRBD1 or TRBD2 (5 bases each). Germline V gene sequence: CDR1 LGHNA, CDR2 YNFKEQ. There are 17 residues in the CDR3. The ends were cut back, 1 base at V and 0 bases at J, with 10 bases in the middle.

The chain couples TRBV5-1 to TRBJ2-3; tentative D call: TRBD2 (5 bases). With 2 bases removed from V and 5 bases from J, the gap between germline ends came to 12 bases. The CDR3 is 14 residues long. Germline V lookup: CDR1 SGHRS, CDR2 YFSETQ. The CDR3 nucleotides are TGCGCCAGCAGCTTTGGAGCGGAAAGAGATACGCAGTATTTT. This translates into CASSFGAERDTQYF. The complete variable domain, with remaining parts taken from reference TRBV5-1 and TRBJ2-3, reads KAGVTQTPRYLIKTRGQQVTLSCSPISGHRSVSWYQQTPGQGLQFLFEYFSETQRNKGNFPGRFSGRQFSNSRSEMNVSTLELGDSALYLCASSFGAERDTQYFGPGTRLTVL.

A note on this clone: The junction and the germline gene differ at one end; a read error may be behind it. This chain joins TRBV25-1 and TRBJ2-5; 8 bases are a match to TRBD2. The CDR3 length is 14 residues. Germline CDR1 is MGHDK and CDR2 is SYGVNS. The CDR3 nucleotides are TGTGCCTGCAGTGTTCGGGGGGGACAAGAGACCCAGAACTTC. Its translation: CACSVRGGQETQNF.

V is TRBV7-2 and J is TRBJ2-1; D unclear. Per germline, CDR1 SGHTA and CDR2 FQGNSA. This CDR3 has 14 residues. Trimming removed 0 bases from V and 5 bases from J, with 8 bases in between. The CDR3 reads CASSLARSHNEQFF. CDR3 nucleotide sequence: TGTGCCAGCAGCTTAGCCAGGTCCCACAATGAGCAGTTCTTC.

The chain joins TRBV3-1 to TRBJ1-1; D gene unclear. The CDR3 consists of 11 residues. V lost 6 bases and J lost 6, with 8 bases in between. From germline, CDR1 is LGHDT and CDR2 YNNKEL (reference sequence). In DNA form, the CDR3 reads TGTGCCAGCAGAGGGAGCGCTGAAGCTTTCTTT. Its protein is CASRGSAEAFF.

This chain links TRBV5-1 with TRBJ2-2; tentative D call: TRBD1 (5 bases). CDR3 length: 16 residues. With 6 bases removed from V and 0 bases from J, the gap between germline ends came to 15 bases. Germline V gene data show CDR1 as SGHRS and CDR2 as YFSETQ. The CDR3 nucleotides are TGCGCCAGCATCCAAATGGCGACAGCGAACACCGGGGAGCTGTTTTTT. This encodes CASIQMATANTGELFF.

This clone showed up just once. V gene TRBV9 combines with J gene TRBJ2-2, with D hard to call. Per germline, CDR1 SGDLS and CDR2 YYNGEE. The CDR3 has 13 residues. The V end was cut by 0 bases, the J end by 7 bases, with 7 bases between. Here the CDR3 DNA reads TGTGCCAGCAGCGTAGGACCCCTCGGGGAGCTGTTTTTT. This sequence encodes CASSVGPLGELFF.

This clone has a count of ten or more. One end of the junction fails to match germline, which may point to a read error. The chain recombines TRBV5-1 with TRBJ1-4; TRBD1 might be the D (6 bases). This CDR3 contains 15 residues. Per germline, CDR1 SGHRS and CDR2 YFSETQ. DNA of the CDR3: TGCGCCAGCACCCGGGACACCTCAACTAATGAAAAACTGGTTTTT. It encodes CASTRDTSTNEKLVF.

To note about this clone: This may come from a read error, since a much larger clone is one base off. Other DNA sequences in the same sample also yield this CDR3. The chain combines TRBV6-1 with TRBJ2-1; no reliable D call. The ends were cut back, 6 bases at V and 7 bases at J, with 19 bases in the middle. The germline V gene encodes CDR1 MNHNS and CDR2 SASEGT. The CDR3 loop spans 15 amino acids. The CDR3, as DNA: TGTGCCAGCAGCCGACACACTACCGTCGCTAATGAGCAGTTCTTC. Its protein product is CASSRHTTVANEQFF.

This clone was observed many times. The rearrangement links TRBV7-8 to TRBJ2-2, with 10 nucleotides matching TRBD1. Trimming removed 3 bases from V and 6 bases from J; junction bases left unmatched: 4. The CDR3 spans 15 residues. Germline V lookup: CDR1 SGHVS, CDR2 FQNEAQ. The CDR3 sequence: CASSFGQGVAGELFF. The DNA of the CDR3 is TGTGCCAGCAGCTTTGGACAGGGGGTAGCCGGGGAGCTGTTTTTT.

This clone was detected ten times or more. The chain employs TRBV5-5 and TRBJ2-5, with 8 nucleotides matching TRBD2. The CDR3 spans 12 residues. Trimming cost V 5 bases and J 5 bases; bases outside gene matches: 2. The germline V gene encodes CDR1 SGHKS and CDR2 YYEKEE (reference sequence). The CDR3 spells CASRLAVETQYF. In DNA, the CDR3 is TGTGCCAGCAGACTAGCGGTTGAGACCCAGTACTTC.

This clone has at least ten counts. This chain connects TRBV19 to TRBJ1-5; 9 bases are a match to TRBD1. CDR3 length: 18 amino acids. Germline CDR1 and CDR2: LNHDA and SQIVND (reference sequence). J was trimmed by 3 bases and V by 5 bases; bases with no gene match: 14. The CDR3 protein is CASSGPTRQGVFNQPQHF. CDR3 nucleotide sequence: TGTGCCAGTAGTGGGCCCACGAGACAGGGGGTATTCAATCAGCCCCAGCATTTT.

To note about this clone: Relative to the germline gene, one junction end is altered; a read error may explain this. This CDR3 reads CASSSTSDVGF. The CDR3 DNA follows: TGTGCCAGCAGCTCCACGTCCGACGTTGGTTTT. This chain connects TRBV9 to TRBJ1-5; D call uncertain. From germline, CDR1 is SGDLS and CDR2 YYNGEE. The CDR3 extends over 11 amino acids.

This clone was observed many times. The rearrangement joins TRBV11-3 to TRBJ2-1; D gene unclear. V was clipped by 1 base and J by 6 bases, with 10 bases between them. The CDR3 covers 14 residues. Germline assignment: CDR1 SGHNT and CDR2 YENEEA. The CDR3 loop reads CASSLVYLSNEQFF. CDR3 in DNA: TGTGCCAGCAGCTTAGTTTACCTTTCCAATGAGCAGTTCTTC.

This clone is categorized as medium-sized. The CDR3: CASSEGVSWQGASPLHF. DNA for the CDR3: TGCGCCAGCAGCGAAGGGGTTTCATGGCAGGGGGCTTCACCCCTCCACTTT. The gene calls are TRBV5-1 and TRBJ1-6; 8 positions agree with TRBD1. Trimming took 4 bases from V and 9 from J; bases not matched to a gene: 15. The CDR3 sequence is 17 residues long. Per the germline V gene, CDR1 is SGHRS and CDR2 is YFSETQ.

This clone was counted between two and nine times. This chain uses TRBV5-1 with TRBJ2-4, with a tentative D call TRBD2 (5 bases). The better agreement between TRBJ2-1 and the DNA end casts doubt on the J call. Germline CDR1 SGHRS, CDR2 YFSETQ. This CDR3 is built from 15 residues. Here the CDR3 reads CASSSILDSNNIQFF. DNA for the CDR3: TGCGCCAGCAGCTCGATACTAGATTCTAATAACATTCAGTTCTTC.

The V call is TRBV20-1, the J call TRBJ2-1; TRBD2 aligns across 12 bases. Germline CDR1 reads DFQATT; CDR2 reads SNEGSKA (reference sequence). The CDR3 totals 14 residues. Germline trimming cut 6 bases from V and 3 bases from J; bases unmatched to any gene: 3. CDR3 loop: CSASSGRDYNEQFF. The CDR3 bases are TGCAGTGCCTCTAGCGGGAGGGACTACAATGAGCAGTTCTTC.

This clone is medium-sized (0.01 to 0.1%). The chain joins TRBV20-1 to TRBJ1-2; 7 bases align to TRBD1. This CDR3 spans 13 amino acids. Germline trimming cut 6 bases from V and 1 base from J; bases unmatched to any gene: 5. Germline CDR1 and CDR2: DFQATT and SNEGSKA (reference sequence). In nucleotides, the CDR3 is TGCAGTGCCAGGGACAGCCATAACTATGGCTACACCTTC. Its translation is CSARDSHNYGYTF.

The chain joins TRBV7-9 to TRBJ1-1; 9 bases are a match to TRBD1. This CDR3 is built from 15 residues. V lost 5 bases and J lost 7; bases outside the gene matches: 11. From germline, CDR1 is SEHNR and CDR2 FQNEAQ (reference sequence). The CDR3 loop reads CASSPNRGRLFEAFF. The CDR3 DNA sequence: TGTGCCAGCAGCCCGAACAGGGGGCGGTTGTTTGAAGCTTTCTTT. The full variable domain, completed using reference TRBV7-9 and TRBJ1-1, is DTGVSQNPRHKITKRGQNVTFRCDPISEHNRLYWYRQTLGQGPEFLTYFQNEAQLEKSRLLSDRFSAERPKGSFSTLEIQRTEQGDSAMYLCASSPNRGRLFEAFFGQGTRLTVV.

This clone is large in the sample. This sequence joins TRBV6-1 and TRBJ2-7, with TRBD1 matching over 8 bases. V lost 3 bases, J lost 9 bases, and 7 bases stayed unmatched. CDR1 MNHNS and CDR2 SASEGT come from the germline V gene. The CDR3 is 13 residues long. The CDR3 DNA follows: TGTGCCAGCAGTGACAGGGGGCCTACGTGGCAGTACTTC. Protein sequence: CASSDRGPTWQYF.

J is TRBJ1-2 and V is TRBV20-1; the match to TRBD1 covers 7 bases. Germline-derived CDR1 and CDR2 are DFQATT and SNEGSKA (reference sequence). Germline trimming cut 6 bases from V and 4 bases from J; bases unmatched to any gene: 8. The CDR3 loop spans 13 amino acids. The CDR3: CSARGQAVYGYTF. CDR3 coding DNA: TGCAGTGCACGAGGACAGGCCGTCTATGGCTACACCTTC.